The 30 T cell receptor beta chains listed next were all sequenced from one sample in a study of spatial heterogeneity in lung cancer. Documented time point: sample taken at primary tumor resection. The sequenced material consisted of unsorted whole RNA from tumor, nontumor lung or frozen PBMC. TCRdb recomputed calls from the 5' RACE reads with MiXCR, one row per CDR3 protein. The sample contains more than 20,000 distinct CDR3 sequences, roughly 4.6% of which appear only once. The source material was PBMCs, sampled at surgery. All receptors derive from a male donor with early-stage non-small cell lung cancer.

This clonotype was detected many times. The J gene is TRBJ2-5, the V gene TRBV20-1; a possible D gene is TRBD2 (6 bases). V dropped 0 bases and J dropped 2 bases, with 13 bases sitting between them. The CDR3 has 15 amino acids. Germline CDR1 DFQATT, CDR2 SNEGSKA (reference sequence). The CDR3: CSARDPGAGQETQYF. The CDR3 DNA sequence: TGCAGTGCTAGAGATCCGGGTGCGGGACAAGAGACCCAGTACTTC.

There are many counts of this clonotype. The chain links TRBV7-2 to TRBJ2-1, with TRBD2 matching over 10 bases. The CDR3 runs 13 residues. V was pared by 8 bases and J by 5 bases, with 3 bases of the junction left unmatched. Per germline, CDR1 SGHTA and CDR2 FQGNSA. The CDR3 loop is CASLAGVNNEQFF. The CDR3 bases are TGTGCCAGCCTAGCGGGAGTTAACAATGAGCAGTTCTTC.

This clonotype was seen at least ten times. V and J are TRBV11-3 and TRBJ2-1; no firm D call. This CDR3 spans 14 amino acids. Trimming shortened V by 0 bases and J by 11 bases, and 14 bases separated the two germline ends. Germline V CDR1 and CDR2: SGHNT, YENEEA. Written as DNA, the CDR3 is TGTGCCAGCAGCTTAGAGGGATTAGCCCCAAAGCAGTTCTTC. This encodes CASSLEGLAPKQFF.

By sample share, this clonotype is medium-sized (0.01 to 0.1%). The chain uses TRBV7-3 and TRBJ2-2; D ambiguous. The germline V and J ends were trimmed by 10 bases and 0 bases, with 12 bases remaining between them. This CDR3 is 14 amino acids long. The V gene's germline CDR1 is SGHTA and CDR2 FQGTGA. CDR3 sequence reads: CATSRGANTGELFF. The CDR3 coding sequence is TGTGCCACCTCGAGAGGCGCGAACACCGGGGAGCTGTTTTTT. Together with reference TRBV7-3 and TRBJ2-2, the CDR3 gives the full variable domain: GAGVSQTPSNKVTEKGKYVELRCDPISGHTALYWYRQSLGQGPEFLIYFQGTGAADDSGLPNDRFFAVRPEGSVSTLKIQRTERGDSAVYLCATSRGANTGELFFGEGSRLTVL.

The chain carries TRBV5-1 and TRBJ2-2, with D hard to call. The germline V gene has CDR1 SGHRS and CDR2 YFSETQ. Trimming cost V 9 bases and J 1 base, with 16 bases left between them. The CDR3 loop spans 15 amino acids. CDR3: CATGPSRQNTGELFF. The CDR3 DNA follows: TGCGCCACCGGACCTTCCCGGCAGAACACCGGGGAGCTGTTTTTT.

The chain links TRBV12-2 to TRBJ2-2; the D segment call TRBD1 is taken from the table without a DNA check. TRBV12-2 is recorded as a pseudogene. CDR3 size: 18 residues. Here the CDR3 reads CASRLASTLGENTGELFF. The CDR3 DNA is TGTGCAAGTCGCTTAGCGTCGACACTGGGGGAAAACACCGGGGAGCTGTTTTTT.

This clonotype was observed at least ten times. The rearrangement uses TRBV6-2 or TRBV6-3 and TRBJ2-7; D remains ambiguous. The V gene's germline CDR1 is MNHEY and CDR2 SVGEGT. This CDR3 has 12 residues. The V gene lost 4 bases and the J gene lost 2 bases, with 6 bases spanning the gap. The CDR3 DNA sequence: TGTGCCAGCAGTTCCACAACCTACGAGCAGTACTTC. Its translation is CASSSTTYEQYF.

V gene TRBV2 combines with J gene TRBJ2-5; TRBD1 matches at 9 bases. Germline V gene lookup returns CDR1 SNHLY and CDR2 FYNNEI. There are 13 residues in the CDR3. J gave up 7 bases and V 6 bases, and 6 bases lay outside the gene matches. CDR3 sequence (DNA): TGTGCCAGCAGGTGGACAGGGGAAGGGACCCAGTACTTC. Protein: CASRWTGEGTQYF.

This clonotype was recorded a few times. The chain combines TRBV7-3 with TRBJ1-2; 8 bases line up with TRBD1. CDR1 is SGHTA and CDR2 is FQGTGA in the germline V gene. The CDR3 sequence is 14 residues long. V lost 5 bases and J lost 4; bases outside the gene matches: 6. The CDR3 DNA reads as TGTGCCAGCAGCCTGGGGACAGGCGTCTATGGCTACACCTTC. Translated: CASSLGTGVYGYTF.

This clonotype was found many times. This chain connects TRBV19 to TRBJ2-7; 7 nucleotides align to TRBD1. Losses at the gene ends were 3 bases for V and 5 bases for J; bases not matched to a gene: 7. Germline CDR1 LNHDA, CDR2 SQIVND (reference sequence). CDR3 length: 14 residues. Written as DNA, the CDR3 is TGTGCCAGTAGTATCGACAGGGAATACAACGAGCAGTACTTC. Translating gives CASSIDREYNEQYF.

The sample holds many counts of this clonotype. The V gene is TRBV10-3, the J gene TRBJ1-4; D might be TRBD1 (6 bases). Germline CDR1 and CDR2: ENHRY and SYGVKD. The CDR3 covers 15 residues. V gave up 2 bases and J gave up 7 bases, with 14 bases separating them. The CDR3 coding sequence is TGTGCCATCAGTGAGGCACAGGGACCGCGTGAAAAACTGTTTTTT. It translates to CAISEAQGPREKLFF.

This clonotype has more than one count but fewer than ten. V gene TRBV20-1 combines with J gene TRBJ2-2; possible D gene TRBD1, 7 bases. The CDR3 covers 17 residues. V was pared by 1 base and J by 1 base, with 16 bases between. Germline CDR1 reads DFQATT; CDR2 reads SNEGSKA (reference sequence). CDR3 bases: TGCAGTGCTAGAGGTACGGAGGGACAGCTGAACACCGGGGAGCTGTTTTTT. Translating gives CSARGTEGQLNTGELFF.

This clonotype was detected a few times. The chain has TRBV20-1 and TRBJ1-1, with 7 bases that match TRBD1. The J segment lost 7 bases and the V segment lost 7 bases, leaving 9 bases of the junction unmatched. The CDR3 has 12 amino acids. CDR1 and CDR2 from the germline V gene are DFQATT and SNEGSKA (reference sequence). This CDR3 is CSVGEGQLEAFF. As DNA, the CDR3 is TGCAGTGTAGGTGAGGGACAGCTTGAAGCTTTCTTT.

This clonotype was found many times. The V and J genes are TRBV6-6 and TRBJ2-1; weak D call: TRBD2 (6 bases). Germline V lookup: CDR1 MNHNY, CDR2 SVGAGI (reference sequence). Trimming stripped 6 bases from V and 8 bases from J, with 20 bases between. This CDR3 has 15 residues. CDR3 region: CASREGLAAGDEQFF. CDR3 nucleotides: TGTGCCAGCAGGGAGGGGTTAGCGGCCGGCGATGAGCAGTTCTTC.

This clonotype was seen ten or more times. The chain combines TRBV10-1 with TRBJ2-7; weak D call: TRBD2 (5 bases). The CDR3 contains 16 residues. Germline lookup yields CDR1 WNHNN and CDR2 SYGVQD (reference sequence). V was clipped by 8 bases and J by 0 bases, with 20 bases between them. CDR3 sequence: CASRDDPPRGSYEQYF. The CDR3 bases are TGCGCCAGCCGAGATGACCCGCCACGGGGCTCCTACGAGCAGTACTTC.

The rearrangement links TRBV2 to TRBJ2-7; TRBD2 aligns across 7 bases. CDR3 length: 12 residues. Germline CDR1 reads SNHLY; CDR2 reads FYNNEI. Trimming cost V 7 bases and J 4 bases; bases outside gene matches: 4. The CDR3 bases are TGTGCCAGCATAAGGACTAGTTACGAGCAGTACTTC. Amino acids: CASIRTSYEQYF.

V gene TRBV2 combines with J gene TRBJ2-7; D remains unclear. This CDR3 contains 15 residues. The germline V and J ends were trimmed by 6 bases and 2 bases, with 17 bases remaining between them. The germline gives CDR1 SNHLY, CDR2 FYNNEI. CDR3 sequence reads: CASRAETLPTYEQYF. The CDR3 DNA sequence: TGTGCCAGCAGGGCGGAAACCTTACCCACCTACGAGCAGTACTTC.

This clonotype turned up a few times. The chain employs TRBV7-2 and TRBJ1-5; D remains ambiguous. CDR3 length: 12 amino acids. Between the trimmed V and J ends, which lost 3 bases and 4 bases, there was a span of 4 bases. The germline V gene has CDR1 SGHTA and CDR2 FQGNSA. In DNA form, the CDR3 reads TGTGCCAGCAGCTTTAGTAATCAGCCCCAGCATTTT. It is translated as CASSFSNQPQHF. Supplemented by reference TRBV7-2 and TRBJ1-5, the full variable domain reads GAGVSQSPSNKVTEKGKDVELRCDPISGHTALYWYRQSLGQGLEFLIYFQGNSAPDKSGLPSDRFSAERTGGSVSTLTIQRTQQEDSAVYLCASSFSNQPQHFGDGTRLSIL.

This clonotype occurred many times. V is TRBV19 and J is TRBJ1-5; 7 nucleotides agree with TRBD1. CDR1 LNHDA and CDR2 SQIVND come from the germline V gene (reference sequence). The length of the CDR3 is 15 residues. The V and J ends lost 3 bases and 3 bases, in that order; junction bases with no gene match: 5. In nucleotides, the CDR3 is TGTGCCAGTAGTATCCGGGACAGTCCCAATCAGCCCCAGCATTTT. Protein sequence: CASSIRDSPNQPQHF.

This clonotype was recorded many times. The J gene is TRBJ1-2, the V gene TRBV7-9; D call uncertain. The CDR3 length is 11 residues. The germline V gene encodes CDR1 SEHNR and CDR2 FQNEAQ (reference sequence). Trimming took off 8 bases at V and 7 bases at J, with 11 bases between the two ends. In DNA, the CDR3 is TGTGCCAGCGCATACGGCGGTGGCTACACCTTC. Translation: CASAYGGGYTF.

This clonotype was recorded a few times. The V and J genes are TRBV2 and TRBJ1-5, with TRBD1 as a possible D gene (6 bases). The V gene lost 6 bases and the J gene lost 8 bases, with 20 bases spanning the gap. The CDR3 has 15 residues. Germline V gene data show CDR1 as SNHLY and CDR2 as FYNNEI. The CDR3 nucleotides read TGTGCCAGCAGGCAGGGGCGGAGGCTATCAGAGCCCCAGCATTTT. This gives the protein CASRQGRRLSEPQHF.

Many counts were recorded for this clonotype. The chain employs TRBV5-4 and TRBJ2-1; perhaps TRBD2 as D (6 bases). The CDR3 loop spans 16 amino acids. Germline CDR1 SGHNT, CDR2 YYREEE (reference sequence). Trimming took 0 bases from V and 0 from J, leaving 10 bases between them. DNA for the CDR3: TGTGCCAGCAGCTTGGGGGGGACTCACTCCTACAATGAGCAGTTCTTC. It is translated as CASSLGGTHSYNEQFF.

This clonotype was recorded at least ten times. The chain joins TRBV28 to TRBJ2-3; 10 nucleotides match TRBD1. The CDR3 is 13 amino acids. Per the germline V gene, CDR1 is MDHEN and CDR2 is SYDVKM. The J segment lost 6 bases and the V segment lost 6 bases, leaving 3 bases of the junction unmatched. The CDR3 reads CASRTGGKDTQYF. In DNA form, the CDR3 reads TGTGCCAGCAGGACAGGGGGCAAGGATACGCAGTATTTT. The full variable domain, its missing parts supplied by reference TRBV28 and TRBJ2-3, is DVKVTQSSRYLVKRTGEKVFLECVQDMDHENMFWYRQDPGLGLRLIYFSYDVKMKEKGDIPEGYSVSREKKERFSLILESASTNQTSMYLCASRTGGKDTQYFGPGTRLTVL.

V usage is TRBV3-1 and J usage is TRBJ2-5; D may be TRBD2 (7 bases). Per germline, CDR1 LGHDT and CDR2 YNNKEL (reference sequence). Trimming removed 4 bases at V and 4 bases at J, with 16 bases between. The length of the CDR3 is 15 residues. CDR3 protein: CASSPGGRVVETQYF. The CDR3 nucleotides read TGTGCCAGCAGCCCGGGGGGCCGGGTGGTAGAGACCCAGTACTTC.

Many counts were recorded for this clonotype. The gene calls are TRBV10-3 and TRBJ2-5; D may correspond to TRBD1 or TRBD2 (5 bases each). The CDR3 length is 16 residues. Germline-derived CDR1 and CDR2 are ENHRY and SYGVKD. With 4 bases removed from V and 2 bases from J, the gap between germline ends came to 17 bases. The CDR3 reads CAISGGRGRGQETQYF. Here the CDR3 DNA reads TGTGCCATCAGTGGGGGACGCGGTCGGGGACAAGAGACCCAGTACTTC.

By share, this clonotype counts as medium-sized. The chain couples TRBV7-2 to TRBJ2-3; TRBD1 is a possible D gene (5 bases). CDR3 length: 12 residues. Germline V gene data show CDR1 as SGHTA and CDR2 as FQGNSA. V was clipped by 4 bases and J by 6 bases, with 8 bases between them. CDR3 DNA sequence: TGTGCCAGCAGCTCAGGGTCGGATACGCAGTATTTT. Its protein product is CASSSGSDTQYF.

This clonotype came up many times. The V and J genes are TRBV11-2 and TRBJ2-6, with a tentative D call TRBD1 (6 bases). The V end was cut by 4 bases, the J end by 3 bases, with 19 bases between. This CDR3 has 18 amino acids. From germline, CDR1 is SGHAT and CDR2 FQNNGV. The CDR3 spells CASSSRDIRLGGANVLTF. The CDR3 nucleotides are TGTGCCAGCAGCTCGAGGGACATTCGACTGGGTGGGGCCAACGTCCTGACTTTC.

This clonotype came up many times. This sequence joins TRBV10-3 and TRBJ2-5; 10 nucleotides line up with TRBD1. This CDR3 contains 15 residues. Germline V CDR1 and CDR2: ENHRY, SYGVKD. Trimming took 4 bases from V and 7 from J; bases not matched to a gene: 9. In nucleotides, the CDR3 is TGTGCCATCAGTGGCGACGGGACAGGGGCGAGGACCCAGTACTTC. This translates into CAISGDGTGARTQYF.

This clonotype appeared many times. The genes are TRBV5-1 and TRBJ2-1; TRBD1 agrees at 8 bases. The CDR3 is 15 amino acids. Germline V gene data show CDR1 as SGHRS and CDR2 as YFSETQ. The V and J ends lost 1 base and 5 bases, in that order; junction bases with no gene match: 5. The CDR3: CASSLNGQGNNEQFF. CDR3 sequence (DNA): TGCGCCAGCAGCTTGAACGGACAGGGCAACAATGAGCAGTTCTTC.

This clonotype was picked up many times. The CDR3 here is CSASGKLGVETQYF. In DNA form, the CDR3 reads TGCAGTGCTAGTGGGAAATTAGGTGTGGAGACCCAGTACTTC. The chain has TRBV20-1 and TRBJ2-5; D uncertain. The CDR3 is 14 residues long. Deletions cut 3 bases from V and 5 bases from J, with 16 bases between. The V gene's germline CDR1 is DFQATT and CDR2 SNEGSKA (reference sequence).